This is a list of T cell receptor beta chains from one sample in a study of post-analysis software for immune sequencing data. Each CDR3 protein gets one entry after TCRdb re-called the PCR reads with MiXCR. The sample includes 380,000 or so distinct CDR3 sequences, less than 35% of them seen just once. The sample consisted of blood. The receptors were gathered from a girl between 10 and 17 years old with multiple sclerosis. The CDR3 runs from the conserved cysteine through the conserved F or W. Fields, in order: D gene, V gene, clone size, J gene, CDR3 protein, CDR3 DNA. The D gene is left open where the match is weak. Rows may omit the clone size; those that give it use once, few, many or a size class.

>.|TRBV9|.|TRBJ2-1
CASSVVSGVRDEQFF
TGTGCCAGCAGCGTAGTCTCCGGGGTACGCGATGAGCAGTTCTTC
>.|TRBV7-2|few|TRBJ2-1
CASSLNGYEQFF
TGTGCCAGCAGCCTAAACGGATATGAGCAGTTCTTC
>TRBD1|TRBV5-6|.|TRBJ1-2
CASSPSGTGSYGYTF
TGTGCCAGCAGCCCGTCCGGGACAGGGAGCTATGGCTACACCTTC
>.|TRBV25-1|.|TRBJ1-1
CASRRGADTEAFF
TGTGCCAGCAGGAGGGGAGCCGACACTGAAGCTTTCTTT
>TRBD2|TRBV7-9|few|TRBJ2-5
CASSPHFSGGRETQYF
TGTGCCAGCAGCCCCCACTTTAGCGGGGGCCGAGAGACCCAGTACTTC
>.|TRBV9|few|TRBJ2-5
CASGTGTAKVETQYF
TGTGCCAGCGGAACGGGGACGGCCAAGGTGGAGACCCAGTACTTC
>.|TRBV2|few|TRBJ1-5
CASSGSRSNQPQHF
TGTGCCAGCAGTGGTAGCAGGAGCAATCAGCCCCAGCATTTT
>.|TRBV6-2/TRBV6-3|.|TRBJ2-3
CASRIEGRTSTDTQYF
TGTGCCAGCAGAATAGAGGGGAGGACTAGCACAGATACGCAGTATTTT
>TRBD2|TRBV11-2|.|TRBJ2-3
CASSPRGGRTDMQYF
TGTGCCAGCAGCCCCCGGGGGGGTCGGACAGATATGCAGTATTTT
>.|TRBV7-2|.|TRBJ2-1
CASSPGGLYNEQFF
TGTGCCAGCAGCCCTGGGGGCCTATACAATGAGCAGTTCTTC
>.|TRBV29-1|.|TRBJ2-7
CSVSRDNVIYEQYF
TGCAGCGTATCCCGGGACAATGTTATCTACGAGCAGTACTTC
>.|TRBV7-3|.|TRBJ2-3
CASNTGSRTDTQYF
TGTGCCAGCAACACGGGATCCCGCACAGATACGCAGTATTTT
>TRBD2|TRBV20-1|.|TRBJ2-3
CSARDWGRGADTQYF
TGCAGTGCTAGAGATTGGGGGAGGGGAGCAGATACGCAGTATTTT
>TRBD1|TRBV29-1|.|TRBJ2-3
CSVEATVDRVGRTDTRYF
TGCAGCGTTGAAGCGACGGTGGACAGGGTAGGAAGGACGGATACGCGGTATTTT
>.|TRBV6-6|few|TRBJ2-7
CASSRPTPSSYEQYF
TGTGCCAGCAGTCGACCGACTCCTAGCTCCTACGAGCAGTACTTC
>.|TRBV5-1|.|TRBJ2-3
CASSKPGGGTDTQYF
TGCGCCAGCAGCAAGCCTGGAGGTGGCACAGATACGCAGTATTTT
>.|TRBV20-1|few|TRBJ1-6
CSARQDLNSPLHF
TGCAGTGCTCGACAGGACCTTAATTCACCCCTCCACTTT
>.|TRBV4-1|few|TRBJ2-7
CASSHGHVASYEQYF
TGCGCCAGCAGCCACGGACACGTAGCATCCTACGAGCAGTACTTC
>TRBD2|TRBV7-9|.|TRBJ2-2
CASSSPLGLAGNTGELFF
TGTGCCAGCAGCTCACCCCTCGGACTAGCGGGGAACACCGGGGAGCTGTTTTTT
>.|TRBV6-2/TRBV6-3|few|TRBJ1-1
CATKKDPNTEAFF
TGTGCCACTAAAAAGGATCCGAACACTGAAGCTTTCTTT
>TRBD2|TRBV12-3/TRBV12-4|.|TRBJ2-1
CASSSSGGRNEQFF
TGTGCCAGCAGTTCTAGCGGGGGACGCAATGAGCAGTTCTTC
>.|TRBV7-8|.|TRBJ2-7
CASSFPLGEYEQYF
TGTGCCAGCAGCTTCCCTCTGGGGGAGTACGAGCAGTACTTC
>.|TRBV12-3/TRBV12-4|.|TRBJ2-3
CASSFYITGTDTQYF
TGTGCCAGCAGTTTTTATATAACGGGAACAGATACGCAGTATTTT
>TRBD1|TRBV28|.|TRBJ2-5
CASSFPPKDRGEETQYF
TGTGCCAGCAGTTTCCCCCCCAAGGACAGGGGGGAAGAGACCCAGTACTTC
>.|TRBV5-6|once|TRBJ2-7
CASRETVNSYEQYF
TGTGCCAGCAGGGAGACAGTGAACTCCTACGAGCAGTACTTC
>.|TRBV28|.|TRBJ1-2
CASSLLGGGGYTF
TGTGCCAGCAGTTTATTGGGGGGCGGAGGCTACACCTTC
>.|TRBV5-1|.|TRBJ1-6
CASSVQDSYNSPPHF
TGCGCCAGCAGCGTACAGGACTCCTATAATTCACCCCCCCACTTT
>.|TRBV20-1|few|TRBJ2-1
CSAIDYTLHYNEQFF
TGCAGTGCCATAGACTACACCCTTCATTACAATGAGCAGTTCTTC
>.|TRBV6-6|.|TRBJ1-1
CASSYSGYTEAFF
TGTGCCAGCAGTTACTCCGGCTACACTGAAGCTTTCTTT
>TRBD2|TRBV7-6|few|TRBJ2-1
CASSGAGGSYNEQFF
TGTGCCAGCAGTGGGGCGGGGGGCTCCTACAATGAGCAGTTCTTC
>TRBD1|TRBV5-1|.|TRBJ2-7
CASSVGQGVSYEQYF
TGCGCCAGCAGCGTCGGACAGGGGGTTTCCTACGAGCAGTACTTC